This record concerns one T cell receptor (beta chain) sequence. The data are from a study of shared clonotypes between healthy human individuals. Study context: A couple of women and three men aged 18 to 49 served as donors. Used for every donor were three CD4 naive, three CD4 memory, two CD8 naive and one CD8 memory plate.

Trimming took 4 bases from V and 5 from J, leaving 13 bases between them. The length of the CDR3 is 14 residues. The germline gives CDR1 SNHLY, CDR2 FYNNEI. Every subset's genomic DNA went evenly onto several immunoSEQ plates. Original analysis: With immunoSEQ giving junction-only sequences and no quality scores, filtering differed. The method was immunoSEQ multiplex PCR; TCRdb's version includes in-frame clones alone and lacks a portion of them. The V and J calls and clone size were taken over from that table, and D and trimming were inferred from the DNA. Among roughly 2.2 million clones, roughly 92% were seen once, and the ten largest hold 0.3% to 0.45%.

The receptor was derived from a man in his late teens or twenties in good health. Some clones in this sample may be carry-over from other donors' samples. The sample taken for sequencing was naive CD4+ T cells from PBMCs. Subset: CD45RA+ positively selected. The chain links TRBV2 to TRBJ2-3; D uncertain. The DNA for the CDR3 is TGTGCCAGCAGTGTAGGTGGGGTAGGAGATACGCAGTATTTT. Amino acid sequence: CASSVGGVGDTQYF.